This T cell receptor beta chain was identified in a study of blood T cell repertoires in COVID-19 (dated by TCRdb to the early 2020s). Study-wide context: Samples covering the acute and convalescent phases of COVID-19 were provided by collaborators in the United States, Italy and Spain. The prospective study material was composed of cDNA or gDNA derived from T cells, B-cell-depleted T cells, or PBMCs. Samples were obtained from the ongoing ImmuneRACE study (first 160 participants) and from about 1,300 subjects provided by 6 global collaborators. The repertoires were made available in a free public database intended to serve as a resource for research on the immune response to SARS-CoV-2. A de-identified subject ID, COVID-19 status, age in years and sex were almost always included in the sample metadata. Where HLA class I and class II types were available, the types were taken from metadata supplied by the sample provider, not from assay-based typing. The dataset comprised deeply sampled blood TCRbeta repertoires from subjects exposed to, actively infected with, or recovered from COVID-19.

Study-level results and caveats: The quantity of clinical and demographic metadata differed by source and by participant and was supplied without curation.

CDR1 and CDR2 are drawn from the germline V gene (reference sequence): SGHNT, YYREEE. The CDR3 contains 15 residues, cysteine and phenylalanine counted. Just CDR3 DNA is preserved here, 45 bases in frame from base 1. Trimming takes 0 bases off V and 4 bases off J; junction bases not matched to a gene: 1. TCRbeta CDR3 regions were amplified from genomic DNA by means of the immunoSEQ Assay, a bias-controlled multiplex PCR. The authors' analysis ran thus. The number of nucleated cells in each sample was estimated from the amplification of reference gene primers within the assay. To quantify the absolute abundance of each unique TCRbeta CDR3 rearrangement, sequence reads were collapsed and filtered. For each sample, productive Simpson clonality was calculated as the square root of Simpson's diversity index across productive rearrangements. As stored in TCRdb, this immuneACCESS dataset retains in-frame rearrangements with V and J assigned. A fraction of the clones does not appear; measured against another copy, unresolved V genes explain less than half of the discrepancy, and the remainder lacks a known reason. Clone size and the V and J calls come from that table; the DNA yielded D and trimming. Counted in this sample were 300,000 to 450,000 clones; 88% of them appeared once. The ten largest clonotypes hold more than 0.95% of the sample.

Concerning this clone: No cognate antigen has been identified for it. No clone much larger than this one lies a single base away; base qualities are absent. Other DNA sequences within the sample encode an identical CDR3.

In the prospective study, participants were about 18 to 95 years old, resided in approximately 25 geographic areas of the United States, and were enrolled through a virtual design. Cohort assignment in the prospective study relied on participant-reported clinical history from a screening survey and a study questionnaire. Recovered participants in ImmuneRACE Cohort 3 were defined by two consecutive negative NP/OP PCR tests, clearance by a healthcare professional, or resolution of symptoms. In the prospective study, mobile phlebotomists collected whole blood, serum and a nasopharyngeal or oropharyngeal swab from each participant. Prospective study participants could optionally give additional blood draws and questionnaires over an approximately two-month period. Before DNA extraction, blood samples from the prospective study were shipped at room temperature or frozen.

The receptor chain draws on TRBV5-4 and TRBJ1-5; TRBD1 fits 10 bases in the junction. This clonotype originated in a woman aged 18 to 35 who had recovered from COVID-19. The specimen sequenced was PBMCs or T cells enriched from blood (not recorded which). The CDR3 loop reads CASSLGQGANQPQHF. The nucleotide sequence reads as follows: TGTGCCAGCAGCTTGGGACAGGGGGCGAATCAGCCCCAGCATTTT.